The T cell receptor beta chain described here comes from a study of early T cells in non-severe SARS-CoV-2 infection. This clonotype was counted ten times or more. TCRdb independently ran MiXCR on the 5' RACE reads; one entry per CDR3 protein. The repertoire has about 28,000 distinct CDR3 sequences, 3.5% to 5.5% of them found once; the top ten carry approximately 5.2%. The clonotype comes from an adult who was a healthcare worker with PCR-confirmed SARS-CoV-2 infection or an uninfected control (not recorded which). The sequenced sample was whole blood, obtained at baseline.

Here the CDR3 DNA reads TGTGCCACCAGTGATTTGGGGAGCACAGATACGCAGTATTTT. The encoded protein is CATSDLGSTDTQYF. The chain links TRBV24-1 to TRBJ2-3; D is uncertain. The germline gives CDR1 KGHDR, CDR2 SFDVKD. Trimming shortened V by 0 bases and J by 0 bases, and 3 bases separated the two germline ends. The CDR3 length is 14 residues.